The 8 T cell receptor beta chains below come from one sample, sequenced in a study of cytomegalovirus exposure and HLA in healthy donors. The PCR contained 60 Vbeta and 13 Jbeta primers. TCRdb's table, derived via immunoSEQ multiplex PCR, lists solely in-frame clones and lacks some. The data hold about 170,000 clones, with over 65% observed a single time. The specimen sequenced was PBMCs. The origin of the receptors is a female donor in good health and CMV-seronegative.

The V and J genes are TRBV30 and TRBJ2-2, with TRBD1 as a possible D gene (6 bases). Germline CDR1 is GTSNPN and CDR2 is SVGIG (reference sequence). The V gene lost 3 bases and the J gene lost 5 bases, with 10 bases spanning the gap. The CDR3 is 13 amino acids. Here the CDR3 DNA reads TGTGCCTGGAGAGGACAGAGGACCGGGGAGCTGTTTTTT. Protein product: CAWRGQRTGELFF.

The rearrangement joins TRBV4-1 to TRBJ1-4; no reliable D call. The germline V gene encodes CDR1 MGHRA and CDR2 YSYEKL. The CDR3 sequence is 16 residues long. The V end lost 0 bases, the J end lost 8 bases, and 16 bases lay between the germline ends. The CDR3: CASSQDQSGIGEKLFF. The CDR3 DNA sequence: TGCGCCAGCAGCCAAGATCAATCGGGGATTGGGGAAAAACTGTTTTTT.

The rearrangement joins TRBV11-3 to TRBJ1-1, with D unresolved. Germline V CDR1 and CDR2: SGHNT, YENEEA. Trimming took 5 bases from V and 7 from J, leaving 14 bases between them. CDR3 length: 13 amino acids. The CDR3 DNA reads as TGTGCCAGCAGCCCATCCCATAGAGGTGAAGCTTTCTTT. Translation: CASSPSHRGEAFF.

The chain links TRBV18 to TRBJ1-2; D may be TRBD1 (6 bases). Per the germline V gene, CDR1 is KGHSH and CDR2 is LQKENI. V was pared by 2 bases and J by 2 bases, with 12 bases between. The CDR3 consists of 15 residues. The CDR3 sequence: CASSPGGPANYGYTF. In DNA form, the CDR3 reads TGTGCCAGCTCACCAGGGGGCCCAGCAAACTATGGCTACACCTTC. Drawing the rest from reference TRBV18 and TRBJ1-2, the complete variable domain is NAGVMQNPRHLVRRRGQEARLRCSPMKGHSHVYWYRQLPEEGLKFMVYLQKENIIDESGMPKERFSAEFPKEGPSILRIQQVVRGDSAAYFCASSPGGPANYGYTFGSGTRLTVV.

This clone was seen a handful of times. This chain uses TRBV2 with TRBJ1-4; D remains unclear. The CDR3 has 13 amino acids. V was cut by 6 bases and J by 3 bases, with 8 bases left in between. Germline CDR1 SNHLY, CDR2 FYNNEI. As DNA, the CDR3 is TGTGCCAGCAGGAGAGGGTCTAATGAAAAACTGTTTTTT. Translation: CASRRGSNEKLFF.

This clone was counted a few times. CDR3 coding DNA: TGTGCCAGCAGCGGGGGACTAGCAGAGCAGTTCTTC. It is translated as CASSGGLAEQFF. The chain recombines TRBV9 with TRBJ2-1; TRBD2 agrees at 9 bases. The CDR3 has 12 residues. The V segment lost 3 bases and the J segment 10 bases; nucleotides outside the gene matches: 2. Germline CDR1 is SGDLS and CDR2 is YYNGEE.

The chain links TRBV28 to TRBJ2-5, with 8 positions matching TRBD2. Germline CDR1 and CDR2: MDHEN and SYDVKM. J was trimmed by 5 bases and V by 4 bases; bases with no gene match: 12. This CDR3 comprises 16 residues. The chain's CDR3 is CASSSQTLGLGETQYF. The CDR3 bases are TGTGCCAGCAGTTCACAAACCCTGGGACTAGGGGAGACCCAGTACTTC.

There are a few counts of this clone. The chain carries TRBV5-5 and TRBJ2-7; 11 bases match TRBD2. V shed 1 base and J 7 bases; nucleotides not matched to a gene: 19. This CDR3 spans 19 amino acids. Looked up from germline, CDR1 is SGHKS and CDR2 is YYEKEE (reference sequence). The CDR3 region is CASSLRTSGGSGVGWEQYF. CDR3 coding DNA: TGTGCCAGCAGCTTGAGAACTAGCGGGGGTTCCGGGGTGGGGTGGGAGCAGTACTTC.